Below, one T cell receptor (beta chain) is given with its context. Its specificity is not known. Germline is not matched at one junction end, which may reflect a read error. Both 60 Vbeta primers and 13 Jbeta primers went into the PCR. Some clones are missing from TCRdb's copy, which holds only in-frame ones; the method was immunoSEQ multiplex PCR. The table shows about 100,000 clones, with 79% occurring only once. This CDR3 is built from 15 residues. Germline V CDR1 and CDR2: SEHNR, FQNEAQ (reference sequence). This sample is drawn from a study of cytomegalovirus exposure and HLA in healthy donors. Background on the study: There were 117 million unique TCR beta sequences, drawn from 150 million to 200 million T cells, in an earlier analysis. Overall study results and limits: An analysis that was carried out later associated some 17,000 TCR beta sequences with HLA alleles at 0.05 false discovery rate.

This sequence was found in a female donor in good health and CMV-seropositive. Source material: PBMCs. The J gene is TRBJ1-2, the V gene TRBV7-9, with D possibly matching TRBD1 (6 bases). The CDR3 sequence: CSSSFDGQPALGYTF. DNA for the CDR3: TGTTCCAGCAGCTTTGATGGACAGCCGGCCCTTGGCTACACCTTC.